Included here is one TCR beta chain sequence, with context. This entry belongs to a study of blood T cell repertoires in COVID-19. Repertoires were generated with immunoSEQ multiplex PCR, while TCRdb's copy carries only in-frame clones and drops some. Among about 160,000 clones listed, approximately 91% were seen once. The CDR3 runs to 15 residues. Looked up from germline, CDR1 is KGHDR and CDR2 is SFDVKD. Trimming left V 6 bases short and J 4 bases short, with 17 bases between. The chain couples TRBV24-1 to TRBJ2-5; a possible D gene is TRBD2 (7 bases). Input material: peripheral blood. The receptor comes from a young man with acute or convalescent COVID-19. Written as DNA, the CDR3 is TGTGCCACCAGTTTGGGATCAGGGGAGGGAGAGACCCAGTACTTC. Encoded protein: CATSLGSGEGETQYF.